The 3 T cell receptor beta chains below come from one sample, sequenced in a study of PD-L1 blockade in urothelial cancer. Clones were sequenced by immunoSEQ multiplex PCR, and TCRdb holds only the in-frame ones, with some missing. Of 85,000 to 90,000 clones in the sample, roughly 90% are singletons; the top ten hold about 1%. The sample's time point: pretreatment peripheral blood. Sequenced material: PBMCs, taken around atezolizumab (anti-PD-L1) treatment. The receptors come from an elderly woman with urothelial cancer.

J is TRBJ2-1 and V is TRBV6-5; D is ambiguous. Looked up from germline, CDR1 is MNHEY and CDR2 is SVGAGI. The CDR3 covers 13 residues. CDR3 DNA: TGTGCTGCTGCGGTAGGCTCCTACAATGAGCAGTTCTTC. Protein: CAAAVGSYNEQFF.

This rearrangement joins TRBV23-1 to TRBJ2-7, with a possible D match to TRBD2 (6 bases). TRBV23-1 is known as an ORF, though its function is uncertain. This CDR3 spans 17 amino acids. Trimming left V 0 bases short and J 1 base short, with 16 bases between. CDR3 DNA sequence: TGCGCCAGCAGTCAATCCCTGCTAGCGAGCCCTTCCTACGAGCAGTACTTC. It is translated as CASSQSLLASPSYEQYF.

The gene calls are TRBV7-8 and TRBJ2-5; D unclear. The CDR3 covers 14 residues. Germline CDR1 reads SGHVS; CDR2 reads FQNEAQ. V lost 6 bases, J lost 1 base, and 12 bases lay in between. As DNA, the CDR3 is TGTGCCAGCAGTATTACAGAATCCCAAGAGACCCAGTACTTC. This translates into CASSITESQETQYF.